This entry features one T cell receptor (beta chain) sequence. The specificity of this receptor is unknown. No much larger clone exists at a distance of one base, and base qualities are not known. The entry originates in a study of blood T cell repertoires in COVID-19 (dated by TCRdb to the early 2020s). Some background on the complete study: Samples covering the acute and convalescent phases of COVID-19 were provided by collaborators in the United States, Italy and Spain. Samples came from the ongoing ImmuneRACE study (first 160 participants) plus 1,254 subjects from 6 global collaborators. The dataset comprised deeply sampled blood TCRbeta repertoires from subjects exposed to, actively infected with, or recovered from COVID-19. Nearly every sample came with metadata listing a de-identified subject ID, COVID-19 status, age in years and sex. The prospective study material was composed of cDNA or gDNA derived from T cells, B-cell-depleted T cells, or PBMCs. The repertoires were released in a freely available public database meant as a resource for research on the immune response to SARS-CoV-2. Where HLA class I and class II types were available, the types were taken from metadata supplied by the sample provider, not from assay-based typing.

General findings and caveats noted by the study authors: The quantity of clinical and demographic metadata differed by source and by participant and was supplied without curation.

Including the terminal cysteine and phenylalanine, the CDR3 comprises 17 residues. Of the read, only the CDR3 DNA is kept; its 51 bases are in frame from base 1. The junction shows trimming of 0 bases on V and 5 bases on J, and the gene matches do not reach 6 bases of it. Taken from the germline V gene (reference sequence), the CDR1 and CDR2 loops are SEHNR and FQNEAQ. The immunoSEQ Assay, a bias-controlled multiplex PCR, was used to amplify TCRbeta CDR3 regions from genomic DNA. In the paper's pipeline: The number of nucleated cells in each sample was estimated from the amplification of reference gene primers within the assay. To quantify the absolute abundance of each unique TCRbeta CDR3 rearrangement, sequence reads were collapsed and filtered. Productive Simpson clonality was computed per sample as the square root of Simpson's diversity index over productive rearrangements. The immuneACCESS repertoire file appears here via TCRdb, limited to in-frame rearrangements. These files lack a portion of the clones; in checked studies, under half of the deficit traces to unresolved V genes, and the cause of the others is not known. V and J calls and clone size come straight from that table; D and trimming were deduced from the DNA. In all, the sample holds approximately 400,000 clones, and roughly nine tenths of those were seen once. Of the sample, 0.86% falls within the top ten clones.

Participants in the prospective study were enrolled through a virtual design, were aged 18 to 89 years, and lived in roughly 25 United States geographic areas. Cohort assignment in the prospective study relied on participant-reported clinical history from a screening survey and a study questionnaire. Exposed participants had been in contact with someone with a PCR-confirmed or clinician-diagnosed COVID-19 case within 2 weeks of study entry. In the prospective study, mobile phlebotomists collected whole blood, serum and a nasopharyngeal or oropharyngeal swab from each participant. Over an approximately 2-month period, participants in the prospective study had the option of providing additional blood draws and questionnaires. Before DNA extraction, prospective study blood samples were shipped either frozen or at room temperature.

This chain is built from TRBV7-9 and TRBJ1-4; a stretch of 10 junction bases matches TRBD1. Specimen: PBMCs or T cells enriched from blood (not recorded which). The source is a woman aged 40 to 50 who had been exposed to COVID-19. The nucleotide sequence reads TGTGCCAGCAGCTTAGCCACCTCGGGACAGGGGAATGAAAAACTGTTTTTT. Its product reads: CASSLATSGQGNEKLFF. The reference TRBV7-9 and TRBJ1-4 proteins fill in what lies around the CDR3, so the full variable domain reads DTGVSQNPRHKITKRGQNVTFRCDPISEHNRLYWYRQTLGQGPEFLTYFQNEAQLEKSRLLSDRFSAERPKGSFSTLEIQRTEQGDSAMYLCASSLATSGQGNEKLFFGSGTQLSVL.